What follows are 10 T cell receptor beta chains derived from one specimen sequenced in a study of shared clonotypes between healthy human individuals (dated by TCRdb to about 2020). Library construction relied on the immunoSEQ multiplex PCR assay. The clones in this table, taken by TCRdb from immuneACCESS, are in-frame only. Not every clone is retained; where verified, under half of the shortfall comes from an unresolved V gene, and the cause of the rest is unknown. Here the sample has about 1.1 million clones; approximately 80% occur a single time. The ten largest account for 0.5% to 0.65% of the sample. Sequencing input: memory CD4+ T cells from PBMCs. Sample cell subset or site, as interpreted from the label and publication: CD45RA-negative fraction. All receptors derive from a man aged 18 to 30 in good health. Some clones in this sample may be carry-over from other donors' samples.

This chain joins TRBV5-1 and TRBJ2-7; TRBD2 might be the D (5 bases). This CDR3 is built from 15 residues. V was clipped by 3 bases and J by 7 bases, with 20 bases between them. The germline CDR1 and CDR2 sequences are SGHRS and YFSETQ. CDR3 nucleotides: TGCGCCAGCAGCTCGTCTGGACTTGGAGTGGGAGAGCAGTACTTC. Translation gives CASSSSGLGVGEQYF.

J is TRBJ2-7 and V is TRBV28; no definite D call. CDR1 is MDHEN and CDR2 is SYDVKM in the germline V gene. The CDR3 totals 12 residues. V was clipped by 3 bases and J by 0 bases, with 3 bases between them. The CDR3 reads CASSLNSYEQYF. For the CDR3, the DNA is TGTGCCAGCAGTTTGAACTCCTACGAGCAGTACTTC.

This clone was seen just once. This chain joins TRBV2 and TRBJ2-7; maybe TRBD2 (5 bases). Germline V CDR1 and CDR2: SNHLY, FYNNEI. Between the trimmed V and J ends, which lost 4 bases and 2 bases, there was a span of 15 bases. CDR3 length: 15 amino acids. The CDR3 reads CASSGGASEPYEQYF. CDR3 coding DNA: TGTGCCAGCAGTGGGGGAGCCTCTGAACCCTACGAGCAGTACTTC.

This sequence joins TRBV7-9 and TRBJ1-1; possible D gene TRBD1, 5 bases. CDR3 length: 11 amino acids. Germline lookup yields CDR1 SEHNR and CDR2 FQNEAQ (reference sequence). The V gene lost 1 base and the J gene lost 8 bases, with 5 bases spanning the gap. CDR3 loop: CASSLEGEAFF. CDR3 in DNA: TGTGCCAGCAGCTTAGAGGGGGAAGCTTTCTTT.

This rearrangement joins TRBV7-6 to TRBJ2-1; 9 nucleotides agree with TRBD1. The length of the CDR3 is 15 residues. With 7 bases clipped from V and 4 bases from J, the junction kept 8 bases outside the gene matches. Germline lookup yields CDR1 SGHVS and CDR2 FNYEAQ. The DNA for the CDR3 is TGTGCCAGCACCCTAGGGACAGGGAGTTACAATGAGCAGTTCTTC. It translates to CASTLGTGSYNEQFF.

The chain uses TRBV28 and TRBJ2-7, with 9 nucleotides matching TRBD1. Germline CDR1 reads MDHEN; CDR2 reads SYDVKM. With V trimmed by 7 bases and J by 4 bases, 8 bases remained unmatched. There are 14 residues in the CDR3. The CDR3 DNA is TGTGCCAGCATAAAGGGAGGGACAGGGTACGAGCAGTACTTC. Translation: CASIKGGTGYEQYF. The full variable domain, rest sourced from reference TRBV28 and TRBJ2-7, is DVKVTQSSRYLVKRTGEKVFLECVQDMDHENMFWYRQDPGLGLRLIYFSYDVKMKEKGDIPEGYSVSREKKERFSLILESASTNQTSMYLCASIKGGTGYEQYFGPGTRLTVT.

This sequence joins TRBV7-3 and TRBJ2-5; 7 bases are shared with TRBD1. Germline CDR1 is SGHTA and CDR2 is FQGTGA. Trimming at V came to 5 bases and at J to 5 bases, leaving 8 bases not matched to a gene. The CDR3 extends over 14 amino acids. The CDR3 reads CASSATGWGETQYF. CDR3 nucleotides: TGTGCCAGCAGCGCGACAGGGTGGGGGGAGACCCAGTACTTC.

The chain carries TRBV27 and TRBJ2-5; TRBD1 aligns across 7 bases. Germline CDR1 and CDR2: MNHEY and SMNVEV (reference sequence). Trimming took 1 base from V and 4 from J; bases not matched to a gene: 3. CDR3 size: 14 residues. The DNA of the CDR3 is TGTGCCAGCAGTTTATTGGCAGGGGGAGAGACCCAGTACTTC. The encoded protein is CASSLLAGGETQYF.

The genes are TRBV7-8 and TRBJ2-7; 7 bases match TRBD2. This CDR3 is 16 amino acids long. CDR1 and CDR2 (germline): SGHVS, FQNEAQ. Trimming cost V 5 bases and J 2 bases; bases outside gene matches: 12. This CDR3 reads CASSPRTSLSPYEQYF. CDR3 DNA: TGTGCCAGCAGCCCGCGGACTAGTTTAAGCCCCTACGAGCAGTACTTC. The whole variable domain, filled in from reference TRBV7-8 and TRBJ2-7, reads GAGVSQSPRYKVAKRGQDVALRCDPISGHVSLFWYQQALGQGPEFLTYFQNEAQLDKSGLPSDRFFAERPEGSVSTLKIQRTQQEDSAVYLCASSPRTSLSPYEQYFGPGTRLTVT.

The rearrangement uses TRBV5-1 and TRBJ1-1; tentative D call: TRBD1 (5 bases). Germline V CDR1 and CDR2: SGHRS, YFSETQ. The V and J ends lost 0 bases and 3 bases respectively, with 12 bases between them. The CDR3 is made up of 15 amino acids. CDR3 nucleotide sequence: TGCGCCAGCAGCTTGGTTGGGGGGTCGGACACTGAAGCTTTCTTT. Its protein is CASSLVGGSDTEAFF.